This T cell receptor beta chain was identified during a study of OX40 agonist ivuxolimab in advanced cancers. As for the study in general: Allowance was made for prior anti-PD-1, anti-PD-L1 or anti-CTLA-4 therapy, and roughly 40% had some. Partial responses were recorded for three patients, including one with hepatocellular carcinoma and two with cutaneous melanoma. Broader study findings: Averaging showed that CD8+ T cells had more expanded clones than CD4+ did.

V shed 1 base and J shed 3 bases, with 10 bases lying between them. Germline CDR1 reads SGHRS; CDR2 reads YFSETQ. CDR3 length: 15 residues. Details on this clone: As yet, its antigen is unknown.

This table comes from immunoSEQ multiplex PCR, and its TCRdb copy is limited to in-frame clones, with some not included. The repertoire holds tens of thousands of clones, with over 75% as singletons. The timepoints at which blood was sampled were baseline, cycle 4 day 1, and cycle 7 day 1. The input for sequencing was CD4+ or CD8+ T cells sorted from blood, taken in a trial of the OX40 agonist ivuxolimab. V usage is TRBV5-1 and J usage is TRBJ1-4; tentative D call: TRBD1 (5 bases). The sequence came from an adult with an advanced solid tumor such as melanoma, head and neck, liver or kidney cancer. CDR3 loop: CASSLRSGSNEKLFF. In nucleotides, the CDR3 is TGCGCCAGCAGCTTGAGGTCAGGGTCTAATGAAAAACTGTTTTTT. The whole variable domain, remainder taken from reference TRBV5-1 and TRBJ1-4, is KAGVTQTPRYLIKTRGQQVTLSCSPISGHRSVSWYQQTPGQGLQFLFEYFSETQRNKGNFPGRFSGRQFSNSRSEMNVSTLELGDSALYLCASSLRSGSNEKLFFGSGTQLSVL.